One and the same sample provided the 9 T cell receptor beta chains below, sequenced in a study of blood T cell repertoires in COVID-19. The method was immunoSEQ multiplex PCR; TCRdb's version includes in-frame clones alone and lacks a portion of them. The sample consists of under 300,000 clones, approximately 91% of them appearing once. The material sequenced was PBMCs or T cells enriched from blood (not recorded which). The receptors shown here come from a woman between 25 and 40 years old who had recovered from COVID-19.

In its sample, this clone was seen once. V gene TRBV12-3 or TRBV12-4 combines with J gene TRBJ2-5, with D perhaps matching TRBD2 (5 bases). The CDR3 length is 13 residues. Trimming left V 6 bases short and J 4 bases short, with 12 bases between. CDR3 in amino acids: CASSRGQRETQYF. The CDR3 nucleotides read TGTGCCAGCAGCCGGGGTCAGCGAGAGACCCAGTACTTC.

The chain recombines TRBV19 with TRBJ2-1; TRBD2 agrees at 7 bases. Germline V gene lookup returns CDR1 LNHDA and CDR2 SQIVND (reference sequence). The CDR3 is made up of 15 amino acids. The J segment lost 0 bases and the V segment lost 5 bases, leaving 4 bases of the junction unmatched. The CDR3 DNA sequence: TGTGCCAGTAGTCCAACTAGCGACTCCTACAATGAGCAGTTCTTC. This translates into CASSPTSDSYNEQFF.

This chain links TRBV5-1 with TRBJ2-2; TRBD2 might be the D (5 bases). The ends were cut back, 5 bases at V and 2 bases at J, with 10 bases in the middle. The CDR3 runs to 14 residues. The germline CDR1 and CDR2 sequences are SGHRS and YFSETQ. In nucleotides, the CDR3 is TGCGCCAGCAGGCTAGCTCCTAACACCGGGGAGCTGTTTTTT. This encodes CASRLAPNTGELFF.

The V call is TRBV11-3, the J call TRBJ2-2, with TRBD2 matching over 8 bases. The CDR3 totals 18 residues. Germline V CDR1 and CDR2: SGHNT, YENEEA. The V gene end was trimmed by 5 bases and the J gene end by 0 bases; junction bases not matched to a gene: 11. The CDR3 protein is CASSPGTRYNSNTGELFF. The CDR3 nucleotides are TGTGCCAGCAGCCCCGGGACTAGGTACAATTCGAACACCGGGGAGCTGTTTTTT.

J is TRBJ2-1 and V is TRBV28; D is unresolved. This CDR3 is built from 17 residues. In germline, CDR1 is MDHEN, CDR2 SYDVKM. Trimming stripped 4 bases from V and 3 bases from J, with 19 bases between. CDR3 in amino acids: CASSWPRTSWLYNEQFF. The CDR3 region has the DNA TGTGCCAGCAGTTGGCCCCGTACGTCCTGGCTCTACAATGAGCAGTTCTTC.

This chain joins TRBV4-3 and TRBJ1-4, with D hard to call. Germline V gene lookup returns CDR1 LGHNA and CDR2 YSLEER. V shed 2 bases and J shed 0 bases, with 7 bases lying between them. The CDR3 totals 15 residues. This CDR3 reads CASSQNNPTNEKLFF. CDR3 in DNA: TGCGCCAGCAGCCAAAACAACCCAACTAATGAAAAACTGTTTTTT.

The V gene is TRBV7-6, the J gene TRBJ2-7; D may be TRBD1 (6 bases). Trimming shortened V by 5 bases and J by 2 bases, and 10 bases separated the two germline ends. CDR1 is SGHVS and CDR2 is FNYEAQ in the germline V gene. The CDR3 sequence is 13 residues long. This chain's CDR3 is CASSPGQTYEQYF. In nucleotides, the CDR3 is TGTGCCAGCAGCCCCGGACAGACCTACGAGCAGTACTTC.

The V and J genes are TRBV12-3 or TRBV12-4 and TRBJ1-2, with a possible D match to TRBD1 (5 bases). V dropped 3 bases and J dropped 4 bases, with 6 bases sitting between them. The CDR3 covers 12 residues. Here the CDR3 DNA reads TGTGCCAGCAGTTTTGACAGCTATGGCTACACCTTC. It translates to CASSFDSYGYTF.

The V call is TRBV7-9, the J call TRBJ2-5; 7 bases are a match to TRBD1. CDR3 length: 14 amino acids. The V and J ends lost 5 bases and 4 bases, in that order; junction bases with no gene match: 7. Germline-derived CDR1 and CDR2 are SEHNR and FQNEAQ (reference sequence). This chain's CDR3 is CASSMTGKGETQYF. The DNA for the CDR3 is TGTGCCAGCAGCATGACAGGGAAGGGAGAGACCCAGTACTTC.